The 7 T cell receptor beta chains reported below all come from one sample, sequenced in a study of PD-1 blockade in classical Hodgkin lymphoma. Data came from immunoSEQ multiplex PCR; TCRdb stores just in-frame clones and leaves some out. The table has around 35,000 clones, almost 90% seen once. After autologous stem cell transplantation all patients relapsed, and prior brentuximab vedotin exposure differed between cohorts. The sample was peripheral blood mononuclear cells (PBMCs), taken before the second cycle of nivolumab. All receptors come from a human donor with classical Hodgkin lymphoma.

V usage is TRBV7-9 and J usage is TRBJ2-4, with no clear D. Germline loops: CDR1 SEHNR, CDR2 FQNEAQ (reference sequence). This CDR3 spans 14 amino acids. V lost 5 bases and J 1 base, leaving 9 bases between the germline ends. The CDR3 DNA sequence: TGTGCCAGCAGCCCGGCGGTGGCCAAAAACATTCAGTACTTC. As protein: CASSPAVAKNIQYF.

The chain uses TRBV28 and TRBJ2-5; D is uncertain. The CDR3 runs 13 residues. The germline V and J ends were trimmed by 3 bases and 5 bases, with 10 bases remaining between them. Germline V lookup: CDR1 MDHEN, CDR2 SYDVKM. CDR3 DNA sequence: TGTGCCAGCAGTTTCTTCAAGTGGGAGACCCAGTACTTC. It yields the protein CASSFFKWETQYF.

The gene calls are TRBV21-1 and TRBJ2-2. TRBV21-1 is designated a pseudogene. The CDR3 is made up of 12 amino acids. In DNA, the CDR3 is TGTGCCAGCACCTCAAACACCGGGGAGCTGTTTTTT. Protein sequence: CASTSNTGELFF.

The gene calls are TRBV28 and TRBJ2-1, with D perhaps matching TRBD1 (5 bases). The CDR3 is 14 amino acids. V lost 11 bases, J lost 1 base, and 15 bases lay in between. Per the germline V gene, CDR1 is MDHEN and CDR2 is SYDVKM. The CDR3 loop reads CAGRFQGSYNEQFF. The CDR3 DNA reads TGTGCCGGCCGATTTCAGGGATCCTACAATGAGCAGTTCTTC. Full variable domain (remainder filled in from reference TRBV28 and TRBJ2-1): DVKVTQSSRYLVKRTGEKVFLECVQDMDHENMFWYRQDPGLGLRLIYFSYDVKMKEKGDIPEGYSVSREKKERFSLILESASTNQTSMYLCAGRFQGSYNEQFFGPGTRLTVL.

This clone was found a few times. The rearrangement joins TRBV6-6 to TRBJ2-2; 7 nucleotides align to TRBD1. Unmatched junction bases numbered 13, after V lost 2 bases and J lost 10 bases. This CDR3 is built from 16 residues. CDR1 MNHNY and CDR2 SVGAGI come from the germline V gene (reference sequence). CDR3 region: CASSYPGQTINEELFF. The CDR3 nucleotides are TGTGCCAGCAGTTACCCGGGACAGACTATTAATGAGGAGCTGTTTTTT.

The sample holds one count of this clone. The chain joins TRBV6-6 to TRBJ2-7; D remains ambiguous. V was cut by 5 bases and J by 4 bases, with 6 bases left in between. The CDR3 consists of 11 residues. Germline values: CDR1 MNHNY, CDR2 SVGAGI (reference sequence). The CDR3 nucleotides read TGTGCCAGCAGTACGGCGTACGAGCAGTACTTC. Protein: CASSTAYEQYF.

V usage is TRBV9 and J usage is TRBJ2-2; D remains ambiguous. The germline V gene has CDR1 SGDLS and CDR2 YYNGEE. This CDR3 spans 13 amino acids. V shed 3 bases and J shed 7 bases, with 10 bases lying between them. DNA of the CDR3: TGTGCCAGCAGCGAAACAATCGGCGGGGAGCTGTTTTTT. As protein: CASSETIGGELFF.